This TCR beta chain came from a study of OX40 agonist ivuxolimab in advanced cancers. General study results and limits: Clonal expansion from baseline to week 6 occurred in both CD4+ and CD8+ T cells. Averaging showed that CD8+ T cells had more expanded clones than CD4+ did.

A word on this clone: No antigen is known for it.

The germline V gene has CDR1 KGHSH and CDR2 LQKENI. This CDR3 contains 18 residues. J was trimmed by 5 bases and V by 3 bases; bases with no gene match: 11. Clones were read by immunoSEQ multiplex PCR, and TCRdb kept only the in-frame ones, dropping some. Of 50,000 to 65,000 clones detected, approximately 90% appear once; the ten largest clones hold approximately 0.61%. This clonotype was obtained from an adult with an advanced solid tumor such as melanoma, head and neck, liver or kidney cancer. The V call is TRBV18, the J call TRBJ2-1; 12 nucleotides align to TRBD1. The source material was CD4+ or CD8+ T cells sorted from blood, sampled in a trial of the OX40 agonist ivuxolimab. CDR3 sequence (DNA): TGTGCCAGCTCACCGAAAGCGCCGGGACAGGGGGCAAACAATGAGCAGTTCTTC. This gives the protein CASSPKAPGQGANNEQFF.